The rows below give T cell receptor beta chains drawn from one sample of a study of CD8+ T cells in alopecia areata. Assay: immunoSEQ multiplex PCR; the TCRdb copy retains only in-frame clones and omits some. The table includes approximately 180,000 clones, roughly 60% detected once. The starting material was CD4+ T cells sorted from blood, obtained at week 0. The receptors here all came from a human donor with alopecia areata. Both conserved end residues are part of each CDR3. The D gene is left open where the match is weak. Clone size, where shown, is once, few, many, or a class for clones that have expanded.

abundance	j_gene	v_gene	d_gene	CDR3aa	CDR3nt
.	TRBJ1-1	TRBV30	.	CAWSVSGIGEAFF	TGTGCCTGGAGTGTATCAGGGATCGGAGAAGCTTTCTTT
few	TRBJ2-5	TRBV7-6	.	CASSLGVRQEQETQYF	TGTGCCAGCAGCTTAGGGGTTCGCCAGGAACAAGAGACCCAGTACTTC
.	TRBJ1-4	TRBV29-1	.	CSVEQGREKLFF	TGCAGCGTTGAGCAGGGGAGGGAAAAACTGTTTTTT
.	TRBJ1-2	TRBV13	.	CASSLVTPRDYGYTF	TGTGCCAGCAGCTTAGTCACCCCCAGGGACTATGGCTACACCTTC
.	TRBJ2-5	TRBV7-3	TRBD1	CASSPGGSTETQYF	TGTGCCAGCAGCCCAGGGGGCAGTACGGAGACCCAGTACTTC
.	TRBJ2-7	TRBV6-6	.	CASSSLDEQYF	TGTGCCAGCAGTTCGCTAGACGAGCAGTACTTC
few	TRBJ1-1	TRBV7-9	.	CASSLDGGHAEAFF	TGTGCCAGCAGCTTAGATGGCGGTCACGCTGAAGCTTTCTTT
.	TRBJ2-2	TRBV29-1	.	CSARPVYTGELFF	TGCAGCGCCCGCCCGGTCTACACCGGGGAGCTGTTTTTT
many	TRBJ2-7	TRBV7-2	TRBD2	CASRTGLAEYYEQYF	TGTGCCAGCCGCACCGGACTAGCGGAGTACTACGAGCAGTACTTC
many	TRBJ2-6	TRBV5-6	.	CASSLPEPSGANVLTF	TGTGCCAGCAGCTTGCCCGAACCCTCTGGGGCCAACGTCCTGACTTTC
.	TRBJ2-1	TRBV7-2	.	CASSLTASYNEQFF	TGTGCCAGCAGCTTAACGGCGTCCTACAATGAGCAGTTCTTC
few	TRBJ2-3	TRBV2	TRBD2	CASSLGTSVTDTQYF	TGTGCCAGCAGCTTAGGGACTAGCGTCACAGATACGCAGTATTTT
.	TRBJ2-3	TRBV4-3	.	CASTYSTDTQYF	TGCGCCAGCACCTACAGCACAGATACGCAGTATTTT
.	TRBJ1-6	TRBV27	.	CASRIGLVGAPLHF	TGTGCCAGCAGGATAGGCCTGGTCGGTGCACCCCTCCACTTT
.	TRBJ2-7	TRBV11-2	TRBD1	CASSLGGGTGALEQYF	TGTGCCAGCAGCTTAGGAGGCGGGACAGGGGCACTAGAGCAGTACTTC
.	TRBJ1-6	TRBV5-4	TRBD1	CASRSPGGMTPLHF	TGTGCCAGCAGGTCACCAGGGGGTATGACACCCCTCCACTTT
.	TRBJ2-3	TRBV5-1	.	CASTVSGDTQYF	TGCGCCAGCACCGTCAGTGGGGATACGCAGTATTTT
.	TRBJ1-2	TRBV29-1	.	CTGRDPFDGYTF	TGCACGGGTAGAGACCCCTTCGATGGCTACACCTTC
.	TRBJ2-7	TRBV30	TRBD2	CAWLLSGTLYF	TGTGCCTGGCTCCTTAGCGGGACCCTCTACTTC
few	TRBJ2-7	TRBV29-1	.	CSARSQGNEQYF	TGCAGCGCAAGATCCCAGGGTAACGAGCAGTACTTC
.	TRBJ2-3	TRBV29-1	TRBD1	CSVELTGDSTDTQYF	TGCAGCGTTGAACTGACAGGGGATAGCACAGATACGCAGTATTTT
.	TRBJ1-1	TRBV29-1	TRBD1	CSARTGSSTEAFF	TGCAGCGCCCGGACAGGGAGCTCCACTGAAGCTTTCTTT
few	TRBJ2-2	TRBV11-2	.	CASSQYLNTGELFF	TGTGCCAGCAGCCAATACTTGAACACCGGGGAGCTGTTTTTT
.	TRBJ1-6	TRBV29-1	TRBD1	CSVAEGQNNSPLHF	TGCAGCGTTGCCGAGGGACAGAATAATTCACCCCTCCACTTT
.	TRBJ2-4	TRBV7-2	.	CASSQENLAKNIQYF	TGTGCCAGTTCACAGGAGAATCTAGCCAAAAACATTCAGTACTTC
.	TRBJ1-1	TRBV30	.	CAGSPLQNTEAFF	TGTGCCGGCTCCCCCTTACAGAACACTGAAGCTTTCTTT
few	TRBJ2-7	TRBV12-5	.	CASSPGDTSREQYF	TGTGCTAGTTCCCCGGGGGACACAAGTAGGGAGCAGTACTTC
.	TRBJ1-1	TRBV5-1	.	CASSPVPENTEAFF	TGCGCCAGCAGCCCCGTGCCCGAAAACACTGAAGCTTTCTTT
few	TRBJ2-5	TRBV10-3	.	CAIRITGLETQYF	TGTGCCATCAGAATTACAGGGTTGGAGACCCAGTACTTC
.	TRBJ1-5	TRBV5-6	.	CASSFALAAETQPQHF	TGTGCCAGCAGCTTTGCACTCGCGGCTGAAACTCAGCCCCAGCATTTT
.	TRBJ1-1	TRBV2	.	CASSEAVSGGPAFF	TGTGCCAGCAGTGAAGCGGTTAGTGGGGGGCCGGCTTTCTTT
few	TRBJ2-3	TRBV18	.	CASSPGKGSIFTDTQYF	TGTGCCAGCTCACCAGGAAAGGGGTCCATATTCACAGATACGCAGTATTTT
.	TRBJ2-1	TRBV30	TRBD2	CARSGLAGAYNEQFF	TGTGCCCGATCAGGACTAGCGGGGGCATACAATGAGCAGTTCTTC
.	TRBJ1-2	TRBV6-1	.	CASSEILQGHGYTF	TGTGCCAGCAGCGAGATTCTACAGGGCCATGGCTACACCTTC
.	TRBJ2-7	TRBV30	TRBD2	CAWSVSGGSYEQYF	TGTGCCTGGAGTGTAAGCGGGGGGTCTTACGAGCAGTACTTC